One sample yielded the 25 T cell receptor beta chains listed below, sequenced in a study of post-analysis software for immune sequencing data. Overall study findings and caveats: Compared with controls, patients had more of five TRBV segments, including TRBV5-6, TRBV5-1 and TRBV20-1.

These receptors' antigens are unknown. cDNA libraries for TCR beta contained unique molecular identifiers. Each CDR3 protein is one row after TCRdb ran MiXCR on the PCR reads. In the table there are 350,000 to 500,000 distinct CDR3 sequences, about 40% of which are singletons. The sample consisted of blood. These receptors originate from a girl aged 2 to 9 with multiple sclerosis.

The CDR3 here is CASSFRLAGVIEQFF. DNA of the CDR3: TGTGCCAGCAGTTTTAGGCTAGCGGGAGTTATTGAGCAGTTCTTC. This rearrangement joins TRBV12-3 or TRBV12-4 to TRBJ2-1; 10 bases agree with TRBD2. V dropped 3 bases and J dropped 9; count of bases not matched to a gene: 8. This CDR3 is 15 amino acids long.

This clonotype was detected a few times. This rearrangement joins TRBV5-1 to TRBJ2-5; weak D call: TRBD2 (5 bases). The V gene lost 3 bases and the J gene lost 5 bases, with 14 bases spanning the gap. The CDR3 extends over 14 amino acids. Per the germline V gene, CDR1 is SGHRS and CDR2 is YFSETQ. CDR3 nucleotides: TGCGCCAGCAGCTACCGCGGACTTACGGAGACCCAGTACTTC. It encodes CASSYRGLTETQYF.

This clonotype was recorded once. The rearrangement joins TRBV18 to TRBJ2-7; D is uncertain. The germline CDR1 and CDR2 sequences are KGHSH and LQKENI. The CDR3 consists of 15 residues. Trimming removed 6 bases at V and 0 bases at J, with 15 bases between. In nucleotides, the CDR3 is TGTGCCAGCTCCCCCCTGTTTGGCAGCTCCTACGAGCAGTACTTC. Protein sequence: CASSPLFGSSYEQYF. Drawing the rest from reference TRBV18 and TRBJ2-7, the complete variable domain is NAGVMQNPRHLVRRRGQEARLRCSPMKGHSHVYWYRQLPEEGLKFMVYLQKENIIDESGMPKERFSAEFPKEGPSILRIQQVVRGDSAAYFCASSPLFGSSYEQYFGPGTRLTVT.

CDR3 DNA sequence: TGTGCCAGTAGTATAGAACTAGCGGGAAGGAATGAGCAGTTCTTC. Its protein product is CASSIELAGRNEQFF. The J gene is TRBJ2-1, the V gene TRBV19; 10 positions match TRBD2. V lost 0 bases, J lost 7 bases, and 3 bases stayed unmatched. Germline lookup yields CDR1 LNHDA and CDR2 SQIVND (reference sequence). The CDR3 contains 15 residues.

The chain links TRBV2 to TRBJ2-7, with a tentative D call TRBD1 (6 bases). This CDR3 has 16 amino acids. Germline V gene sequence: CDR1 SNHLY, CDR2 FYNNEI. V was shortened by 4 bases and J by 0 bases, with 16 bases between the two germline ends. The CDR3: CASSGSGQRGSYEQYF. CDR3 bases: TGTGCCAGCAGTGGGTCTGGACAGAGGGGCTCCTACGAGCAGTACTTC.

This clonotype was observed a few times. The rearrangement links TRBV12-3 or TRBV12-4 to TRBJ2-1; 9 nucleotides agree with TRBD1. This CDR3 spans 16 amino acids. Losses at the gene ends were 8 bases for V and 9 bases for J; bases not matched to a gene: 17. The CDR3 DNA reads as TGTGCCAGCGGAAGGACCCGGGACAGGGAGGTTGGTGAGCAGTTCTTC. It encodes CASGRTRDREVGEQFF.

This chain connects TRBV9 to TRBJ1-4; no definite D call. V was trimmed by 2 bases and J by 10 bases, leaving 12 bases between them. The CDR3 is made up of 13 amino acids. Germline V lookup: CDR1 SGDLS, CDR2 YYNGEE. This CDR3 is CASSVAGDGKLFF. The DNA for the CDR3 is TGTGCCAGCAGCGTTGCCGGGGATGGAAAACTGTTTTTT.

J is TRBJ1-1 and V is TRBV5-1; no clear D. Trimming cost V 5 bases and J 3 bases, with 26 bases left between them. The CDR3 totals 18 residues. Germline V gene lookup returns CDR1 SGHRS and CDR2 YFSETQ. The CDR3 loop reads CASSFDTRRRVRDTEAFF. The CDR3 DNA follows: TGCGCCAGCAGTTTTGACACCCGTCGTAGGGTGAGGGACACTGAAGCTTTCTTT.

This clonotype has only a few counts. The chain combines TRBV28 with TRBJ2-6, with a weak D call TRBD2 (5 bases). The V end lost 4 bases, the J end lost 0 bases, and 16 bases lay between the germline ends. The CDR3 has 18 residues. Germline CDR1 is MDHEN and CDR2 is SYDVKM. The CDR3 loop is CASSSAGETYSGANVLTF. In DNA, the CDR3 is TGTGCCAGCAGTTCAGCCGGGGAGACATACTCTGGGGCCAACGTCCTGACTTTC.

The chain couples TRBV30 to TRBJ2-7, with D possibly matching TRBD2 (5 bases). This CDR3 is built from 14 residues. V lost 3 bases and J lost 2, with 14 bases in between. The germline CDR1 and CDR2 sequences are GTSNPN and SVGIG (reference sequence). CDR3 region: CAWRDFGQAYEQYF. CDR3 bases: TGTGCCTGGAGGGACTTCGGTCAGGCCTACGAGCAGTACTTC. The variable domain in full, with the rest retrieved from reference TRBV30 and TRBJ2-7, is SQTIHQWPATLVQPVGSPLSLECTVEGTSNPNLYWYRQAAGRGLQLLFYSVGIGQISSEVPQNLSASRPQDRQFILSSKKLLLSDSGFYLCAWRDFGQAYEQYFGPGTRLTVT.

Many counts were recorded for this clonotype. The chain is built from TRBV5-1 and TRBJ1-4; D not resolved. CDR1 and CDR2 from the germline V gene are SGHRS and YFSETQ. The CDR3 has 14 residues. V lost 4 bases, J lost 0 bases, and 7 bases lay in between. CDR3 in amino acids: CASSPTTTNEKLFF. CDR3 DNA sequence: TGCGCCAGCAGCCCGACAACAACTAATGAAAAACTGTTTTTT. Variable domain in full (rest from reference TRBV5-1 and TRBJ1-4): KAGVTQTPRYLIKTRGQQVTLSCSPISGHRSVSWYQQTPGQGLQFLFEYFSETQRNKGNFPGRFSGRQFSNSRSEMNVSTLELGDSALYLCASSPTTTNEKLFFGSGTQLSVL.

The chain combines TRBV5-1 with TRBJ1-2; a possible D gene is TRBD1 (6 bases). Between the trimmed V and J ends, which lost 5 bases and 3 bases, there was a span of 14 bases. The germline gives CDR1 SGHRS, CDR2 YFSETQ. This CDR3 is 14 amino acids long. The CDR3 region has the DNA TGCGCCAGCAGTTCGGGGACATTGGACTATGGCTACACCTTC. It yields the protein CASSSGTLDYGYTF.

The CDR3 sequence: CSASFGGTLRAGPYSNQPQHF. The CDR3, as DNA: TGCAGTGCTAGTTTCGGGGGTACATTACGGGCAGGGCCGTATAGCAATCAGCCCCAGCATTTT. The rearrangement joins TRBV20-1 to TRBJ1-5; D is perhaps TRBD1 (5 bases). The CDR3 totals 21 residues. Trimming pared 3 bases from V and 0 bases from J, leaving 30 bases between. Germline V gene lookup returns CDR1 DFQATT and CDR2 SNEGSKA (reference sequence).

V and J are TRBV7-3 and TRBJ2-6, with D unresolved. CDR3 length equals 14 residues. From germline, CDR1 is SGHTA and CDR2 FQGTGA. Deletions cut 5 bases from V and 0 bases from J, with 5 bases between. The CDR3: CASSPTSGANVLTF. CDR3 DNA: TGTGCCAGCAGCCCGACCTCTGGGGCCAACGTCCTGACTTTC. Based on the CDR3 plus reference TRBV7-3 and TRBJ2-6, the full variable domain is GAGVSQTPSNKVTEKGKYVELRCDPISGHTALYWYRQSLGQGPEFLIYFQGTGAADDSGLPNDRFFAVRPEGSVSTLKIQRTERGDSAVYLCASSPTSGANVLTFGAGSRLTVL.

This clonotype has more than one count but fewer than ten. The chain carries TRBV15 and TRBJ1-2, with D possibly matching TRBD1 (5 bases). Germline lookup yields CDR1 LNHNV and CDR2 YYDKDF (reference sequence). Trimming took 3 bases from V and 3 from J, leaving 11 bases between them. This CDR3 comprises 14 residues. The CDR3 DNA is TGTGCCACCAGCAGGGACATCAGGGACTATGGCTACACCTTC. It translates to CATSRDIRDYGYTF. Drawing the rest from reference TRBV15 and TRBJ1-2, the complete variable domain is DAMVIQNPRYQVTQFGKPVTLSCSQTLNHNVMYWYQQKSSQAPKLLFHYYDKDFNNEADTPDNFQSRRPNTSFCFLDIRSPGLGDTAMYLCATSRDIRDYGYTFGSGTRLTVV.

This clonotype was picked up a small number of times. The chain recombines TRBV3-1 with TRBJ2-7; tentatively, D is TRBD1 (5 bases). This CDR3 has 15 residues. Germline CDR1 is LGHDT and CDR2 is YNNKEL (reference sequence). The V gene lost 0 bases and the J gene lost 8 bases, with 17 bases spanning the gap. Written as DNA, the CDR3 is TGTGCCAGCAGCCAAGATAGTGTGGGGCTACTTAAGCAGTACTTC. Its protein is CASSQDSVGLLKQYF.

This clonotype occurred once. The chain uses TRBV7-3 and TRBJ2-1; 7 bases match TRBD2. With 0 bases clipped from V and 4 bases from J, the junction kept 6 bases outside the gene matches. In germline, CDR1 is SGHTA, CDR2 FQGTGA. There are 16 residues in the CDR3. This CDR3 reads CASSLTALARYNEQFF. The CDR3 coding sequence is TGTGCCAGCAGCTTAACCGCACTAGCGAGATACAATGAGCAGTTCTTC. Supplemented by reference TRBV7-3 and TRBJ2-1, the full variable domain reads GAGVSQTPSNKVTEKGKYVELRCDPISGHTALYWYRQSLGQGPEFLIYFQGTGAADDSGLPNDRFFAVRPEGSVSTLKIQRTERGDSAVYLCASSLTALARYNEQFFGPGTRLTVL.

This clonotype has more than one count but fewer than ten. J is TRBJ1-2 and V is TRBV2; D gene unclear. This CDR3 contains 14 residues. Germline V gene data show CDR1 as SNHLY and CDR2 as FYNNEI. V lost 4 bases to trimming and J lost 3 bases, with 12 bases between them. The CDR3 DNA reads TGTGCCAGCAGTGTTCCCAGCGGAGACTATGGCTACACCTTC. As protein: CASSVPSGDYGYTF.

This clonotype occurred a few times. V and J are TRBV20-1 and TRBJ1-2, with D maybe TRBD1 (6 bases). The CDR3 contains 14 residues. The V end was cut by 0 bases, the J end by 8 bases, with 16 bases between. Germline CDR1 reads DFQATT; CDR2 reads SNEGSKA (reference sequence). CDR3 residues: CSARETGPREGYTF. The CDR3 nucleotides are TGCAGTGCTAGAGAGACAGGCCCCAGGGAGGGCTACACCTTC.

This clonotype was counted a few times. An end of the junction differs from the germline gene, which may be a read error. The chain recombines TRBV7-7 with TRBJ2-7, with D hard to call. This CDR3 has 16 residues. CDR1 and CDR2 from the germline V gene are SSHAT and FNYEAQ (reference sequence). CDR3 sequence (DNA): TGTGCTAGCAGCCCAGCCCCGTCCCCTGGCCCCTACGAGCAGTACTTC. Translating gives CASSPAPSPGPYEQYF.

As for this clonotype: An end of the junction does not agree with germline; a read error may underlie this. This chain uses TRBV29-1 with TRBJ2-5, with 9 bases matching TRBD1. The CDR3 runs 15 residues. Germline CDR1 SQVTM, CDR2 ANQGSEA. This chain's CDR3 is CGVEVFRQGEETQYF. The CDR3 bases are TGCGGCGTTGAAGTGTTCCGACAGGGGGAAGAGACCCAGTACTTC. Full variable domain (remainder filled in from reference TRBV29-1 and TRBJ2-5): SAVISQKPSRDICQRGTSLTIQCQVDSQVTMMFWYRQQPGQSLTLIATANQGSEATYESGFVIDKFPISRPNLTFSTLTVSNMSPEDSSIYLCGVEVFRQGEETQYFGPGTRLLVL.

This clonotype was counted between two and nine times. The rearrangement uses TRBV4-3 and TRBJ2-3; 13 bases align to TRBD2. The CDR3 runs to 17 residues. With V trimmed by 3 bases and J by 5 bases, 8 bases remained unmatched. Germline CDR1 reads LGHNA; CDR2 reads YSLEER. This CDR3 reads CASSQDGTSGIGDTQYF. The CDR3 nucleotides read TGCGCCAGCAGCCAGGACGGGACTAGCGGGATTGGAGATACGCAGTATTTT.

The V and J genes are TRBV7-2 and TRBJ2-3; D may correspond to TRBD1 or TRBD2 (5 bases each). CDR1 SGHTA and CDR2 FQGNSA come from the germline V gene. This CDR3 has 16 amino acids. Trimming removed 2 bases at V and 4 bases at J, with 16 bases between. The chain's CDR3 is CASSLYGTALSDTQYF. The CDR3 DNA follows: TGTGCCAGCAGCTTATATGGGACCGCCCTATCAGATACGCAGTATTTT. Full variable domain (outside the CDR3, taken from reference TRBV7-2 and TRBJ2-3): GAGVSQSPSNKVTEKGKDVELRCDPISGHTALYWYRQSLGQGLEFLIYFQGNSAPDKSGLPSDRFSAERTGGSVSTLTIQRTQQEDSAVYLCASSLYGTALSDTQYFGPGTRLTVL.

The chain joins TRBV7-2 to TRBJ2-2; D is uncertain. Between the trimmed V and J ends, which lost 4 bases and 8 bases, there was a span of 11 bases. The CDR3 spans 13 residues. The germline V gene encodes CDR1 SGHTA and CDR2 FQGNSA. In nucleotides, the CDR3 is TGTGCCAGCAGCTACAAAACCCCAGGGGAGCTGTTTTTT. Translated, it gives CASSYKTPGELFF.

This chain joins TRBV5-1 and TRBJ2-3, with D tentatively TRBD1 (5 bases). The CDR3 has 15 residues. Germline assignment: CDR1 SGHRS and CDR2 YFSETQ. The V and J ends lost 2 bases and 0 bases respectively, with 10 bases between them. CDR3: CASSFGQISTDTQYF. CDR3 nucleotides: TGCGCCAGCAGCTTCGGACAAATAAGCACAGATACGCAGTATTTT.